One sample yielded the 10 T cell receptor beta chains listed below, sequenced in a study of metastatic and nonmetastatic thyroid tumors. Via MiXCR, TCRdb re-called the PCR reads. The sample yields roughly 30,000 clones, over 15% seen once. Thyroid surgery took place with no prior treatment in any patient. Sequenced input: blood. Receptors originate from a female donor with papillary thyroid cancer or a benign thyroid nodule (not recorded which). Some clones in this sample may be carry-over from other donors' samples.

This clone was detected ten times or more. The CDR3 nucleotides read TGTGCCAGCAGCTTATACCCTACCCCAACCTACGAGCAGTACTTC. Residues: CASSLYPTPTYEQYF. J is TRBJ2-7 and V is TRBV11-3; D ambiguous. Trimming removed 2 bases from V and 2 bases from J, with 13 bases in between. Germline V CDR1 and CDR2: SGHNT, YENEEA. This CDR3 comprises 15 residues.

This clone showed up many times. The V call is TRBV19, the J call TRBJ2-2, with D possibly matching TRBD2 (5 bases). The germline V gene has CDR1 LNHDA and CDR2 SQIVND (reference sequence). The CDR3 loop spans 16 amino acids. The V end was cut by 4 bases, the J end by 3 bases, with 15 bases between. The CDR3 is CASSKENLGDTGELFF. The CDR3 DNA reads TGTGCCAGTAGTAAAGAAAACCTCGGGGACACCGGGGAGCTGTTTTTT.

Within the sample, this clone is medium-sized. V is TRBV6-2 or TRBV6-3 and J is TRBJ1-2, with D tentatively TRBD1 (6 bases). With 5 bases removed from V and 4 bases from J, the gap between germline ends came to 20 bases. Germline values: CDR1 MNHEY, CDR2 SVGEGT. CDR3 size: 16 residues. The CDR3 loop reads CASSPLPNDRIYGYTF. In nucleotides, the CDR3 is TGTGCCAGCAGTCCACTGCCTAATGACAGGATCTATGGCTACACCTTC.

This clone showed up many times. The chain couples TRBV12-3 or TRBV12-4 to TRBJ1-4; TRBD1 matches at 8 bases. V trimming: 5 bases; J trimming: 3 bases; junction bases outside the gene matches: 8. The CDR3 has 16 amino acids. Written as DNA, the CDR3 is TGTGCCAGCAGTCCCGACAGGGGTATGCCTAATGAAAAACTGTTTTTT. This translates into CASSPDRGMPNEKLFF.

The chain employs TRBV20-1 and TRBJ2-7, with 9 bases identical to TRBD2. Germline V gene lookup returns CDR1 DFQATT and CDR2 SNEGSKA (reference sequence). Trimming cost V 3 bases and J 3 bases; bases outside gene matches: 3. The CDR3 length is 13 residues. The CDR3 sequence is CSARVLAGYEQYF. The CDR3 coding sequence is TGCAGTGCTAGGGTACTAGCGGGCTACGAGCAGTACTTC.

This clone was recorded many times. A much larger clone lies one base from this, so it may be a read error. The chain links TRBV6-2 or TRBV6-3 to TRBJ2-1, with TRBD2 identical over 7 bases. Germline-derived CDR1 and CDR2 are MNHEY and SVGEGT. This CDR3 contains 19 residues. The CDR3 coding sequence is TGTGCCAGCGGTTACTTCGCCAGGCTAGCGGCATACTCCTACAATGAGCAGTTCTTC. This gives the protein CASGYFARLAAYSYNEQFF.

The chain is built from TRBV7-8 and TRBJ1-1; D possibly corresponds to TRBD1 (5 bases). Germline CDR1 reads SGHVS; CDR2 reads FQNEAQ. V gave up 2 bases and J gave up 1 base, with 17 bases separating them. The CDR3 covers 17 residues. The CDR3 DNA is TGTGCCAGCAGCTTATTGAACAGGAGGAGCAGGAACACTGAAGCTTTCTTT. Residues: CASSLLNRRSRNTEAFF.

This clone was found many times. Different DNA sequences within this sample yield the same CDR3. This chain links TRBV6-1 with TRBJ2-7; TRBD2 matches 13 bases. J gave up 7 bases and V 8 bases, and 8 bases lay outside the gene matches. The CDR3 consists of 14 residues. Per the germline V gene, CDR1 is MNHNS and CDR2 is SASEGT. The CDR3 protein is CASYGLAGAGEQYF. CDR3 DNA sequence: TGTGCCAGCTACGGACTAGCGGGAGCTGGTGAGCAGTACTTC.

This clone was recorded a few times. The J gene is TRBJ2-7, the V gene TRBV2, with D unresolved. The CDR3 is 12 amino acids. The V gene's germline CDR1 is SNHLY and CDR2 FYNNEI. V shed 5 bases and J shed 0 bases, with 5 bases lying between them. In DNA, the CDR3 is TGTGCCAGCAGTTTTAGCTCCTACGAGCAGTACTTC. Translation: CASSFSSYEQYF.

Many counts were recorded for this clone. The chain combines TRBV30 with TRBJ2-3; D possibly corresponds to TRBD2 (6 bases). Per the germline V gene, CDR1 is GTSNPN and CDR2 is SVGIG (reference sequence). The CDR3 totals 14 residues. Trimming cost V 7 bases and J 4 bases, with 18 bases left between them. Here the CDR3 DNA reads TGTGCCTACGGGCCTCCCGTAGCGGCAGATACGCAGTATTTT. It codes for CAYGPPVAADTQYF.